This TCR beta chain was sequenced for a study of blood T cell repertoires in COVID-19. At the level of the study: The United States, Italy and Spain provided the acute and convalescent COVID-19 samples. The cDNA or gDNA used as material had been derived from T cells, B-cell-depleted T cells, or PBMCs.

The J segment lost 9 bases and the V segment lost 1 base, leaving 19 bases of the junction unmatched. Germline V gene data show CDR1 as SGHTA and CDR2 as FQGTGA. This CDR3 has 19 amino acids. Source study methods: Reference gene primers were amplified, and this amplification served to estimate nucleated cell counts. Measured with immunoSEQ multiplex PCR; TCRdb has only the in-frame clones, and not every one. That table gives V, J and clone size, and the DNA gave D and trimming. This sample carries 100,000 to 120,000 clones, approximately 79% of them seen once, and the ten largest clones take 16%. J is TRBJ2-4 and V is TRBV7-3; 9 bases fit TRBD2. This receptor was taken from a woman of 80 years or more with active or convalescent COVID-19. The sample consisted of peripheral blood. The CDR3 DNA sequence: TGTGCCAGCAGCTTAATCCCGTCCGTTGCGGGAGGGCCCTTGGGCATTCAGTACTTC. Amino acid sequence: CASSLIPSVAGGPLGIQYF.